Listed here are 20 T cell receptor beta chains from one sample, sequenced in a study of cytomegalovirus exposure and HLA in healthy donors. PCR amplification relied on 60 Vbeta primers (plus 13 Jbeta primers). The method was immunoSEQ multiplex PCR; TCRdb's version includes in-frame clones alone and lacks a portion of them. The sample has fewer than 140,000 clones; around three quarters are singletons. Sequencing used PBMCs. The source of these receptors is a woman between 50 and 59 years old in good health and CMV-seropositive.

The chain links TRBV19 to TRBJ1-1; D perhaps matches TRBD1 (5 bases). From germline, CDR1 is LNHDA and CDR2 SQIVND (reference sequence). The CDR3 spans 13 residues. V shed 4 bases and J shed 3 bases, with 9 bases lying between them. The CDR3 nucleotides read TGTGCCAGTAGTACTCAGGGCGACACTGAAGCTTTCTTT. Protein: CASSTQGDTEAFF.

V is TRBV5-5 and J is TRBJ1-2; TRBD1 might be the D (6 bases). V gave up 2 bases and J gave up 2 bases, with 10 bases separating them. This CDR3 region has 14 residues. CDR1 is SGHKS, CDR2 YYEKEE, per germline (reference sequence). The CDR3 sequence is CASSFQQGNYGYTF. The CDR3 DNA reads as TGTGCCAGCAGCTTTCAGCAGGGGAACTATGGCTACACCTTC.

J is TRBJ1-1 and V is TRBV4-3; a weak D match, TRBD1 (5 bases). The CDR3 is 13 residues long. Germline V gene sequence: CDR1 LGHNA, CDR2 YSLEER. Trimming stripped 0 bases from V and 12 bases from J, with 14 bases between. This chain's CDR3 is CASSQEGLGSPFF. In DNA form, the CDR3 reads TGCGCCAGCAGCCAAGAGGGGCTGGGTAGCCCTTTCTTT.

This chain links TRBV7-2 with TRBJ2-1; TRBD1 matches at 10 bases. The CDR3 loop spans 15 amino acids. Germline CDR1 reads SGHTA; CDR2 reads FQGNSA. The J segment lost 3 bases and the V segment lost 4 bases, leaving 3 bases of the junction unmatched. This CDR3 is CASSYRTGGYNEQFF. CDR3 bases: TGTGCCAGCAGCTACAGGACAGGGGGCTACAATGAGCAGTTCTTC.

V is TRBV5-1 and J is TRBJ2-1; D is possibly TRBD1 (5 bases). CDR3 length: 17 amino acids. The germline CDR1 and CDR2 sequences are SGHRS and YFSETQ. With 4 bases removed from V and 0 bases from J, the gap between germline ends came to 17 bases. CDR3 in amino acids: CASSLPTDSISYNEQFF. CDR3 in DNA: TGCGCCAGCAGCCTACCTACCGACAGTATCTCCTACAATGAGCAGTTCTTC.

The rearrangement uses TRBV30 and TRBJ2-5, with a possible D match to TRBD2 (5 bases). The germline V and J ends were trimmed by 3 bases and 5 bases, with 13 bases remaining between them. CDR3 length equals 13 residues. Per germline, CDR1 GTSNPN and CDR2 SVGIG (reference sequence). The CDR3 protein is CAWRGSGEETQYF. For the CDR3, the DNA is TGTGCCTGGAGAGGGAGCGGCGAGGAGACCCAGTACTTC.

V gene TRBV18 combines with J gene TRBJ1-1; the D gene is possibly TRBD1 (6 bases). CDR1 is KGHSH and CDR2 is LQKENI in the germline V gene. The CDR3 is 13 amino acids. Trimming left V 5 bases short and J 6 bases short, with 13 bases between. The CDR3 nucleotides are TGTGCCAGCTCATCTACGGGGGGCGCTGAAGCTTTCTTT. Translated, it gives CASSSTGGAEAFF.

In this sample, this clone turned up once. The J gene is TRBJ1-2, the V gene TRBV30; no definite D call. The germline CDR1 and CDR2 sequences are GTSNPN and SVGIG (reference sequence). CDR3 size: 13 residues. V shed 1 base and J shed 7 bases, with 13 bases lying between them. CDR3 coding DNA: TGTGCCTGGAGTGAAGCCGGGGTGGGTGGCTACACCTTC. This codes for CAWSEAGVGGYTF.

CDR3: CASRQGGYEQYF. In DNA, the CDR3 is TGTGCCAGCAGACAGGGTGGCTACGAGCAGTACTTC. The chain is built from TRBV6-5 and TRBJ2-7; perhaps TRBD1 as D (6 bases). There are 12 residues in the CDR3. Deletions cut 6 bases from V and 3 bases from J, with 9 bases between. Germline V gene lookup returns CDR1 MNHEY and CDR2 SVGAGI.

V and J are TRBV7-8 and TRBJ2-7, with TRBD2 identical over 7 bases. Trimming took 5 bases from V and 3 from J; bases not matched to a gene: 10. The germline V gene encodes CDR1 SGHVS and CDR2 FQNEAQ. The length of the CDR3 is 15 residues. As DNA, the CDR3 is TGTGCCAGCAGCCGACACCCTAGCGGCGGCTACGAGCAGTACTTC. It is translated as CASSRHPSGGYEQYF.

The V and J genes are TRBV6-5 and TRBJ1-4, with 7 nucleotides matching TRBD1. Germline V gene lookup returns CDR1 MNHEY and CDR2 SVGAGI. The CDR3 has 15 residues. J was trimmed by 2 bases and V by 2 bases; bases with no gene match: 2. The CDR3 here is CASSYRQGTNEKLFF. CDR3 sequence (DNA): TGTGCCAGCAGTTACCGACAGGGCACTAATGAAAAACTGTTTTTT.

This chain connects TRBV2 to TRBJ2-5; D may be TRBD2 (6 bases). The germline V gene has CDR1 SNHLY and CDR2 FYNNEI. The CDR3 contains 14 residues. Trimming stripped 3 bases from V and 5 bases from J, with 13 bases between. The CDR3: CASSDRGTRETQYF. CDR3 in DNA: TGTGCCAGCAGTGACCGGGGGACCCGGGAGACCCAGTACTTC.

This clone has just one count. J is TRBJ2-1 and V is TRBV9; 8 positions match TRBD1. The ends lost 2 bases at V and 4 bases at J; junction bases unmatched: 8. There are 16 residues in the CDR3. The germline V gene has CDR1 SGDLS and CDR2 YYNGEE. For the CDR3, the DNA is TGTGCCAGCAGCGTTACGGGGACAGGTGGTTACAATGAGCAGTTCTTC. It is translated as CASSVTGTGGYNEQFF.

This clone was picked up a small number of times. This chain links TRBV6-5 with TRBJ2-7, with TRBD2 identical over 7 bases. Germline assignment: CDR1 MNHEY and CDR2 SVGAGI. Trimming removed 4 bases from V and 2 bases from J; junction bases left unmatched: 8. The CDR3 runs to 15 residues. The CDR3 bases are TGTGCCAGCAGTTCCCAAGGACTAGGGGCCTACGAGCAGTACTTC. Protein: CASSSQGLGAYEQYF.

This clone was detected only a few times. The chain employs TRBV5-4 and TRBJ2-1; D is possibly TRBD1 (7 bases). The CDR3 runs 14 residues. From germline, CDR1 is SGHNT and CDR2 YYREEE (reference sequence). Trimming cost V 4 bases and J 8 bases, with 16 bases left between them. The CDR3, as DNA: TGTGCCAGCAGCCATCAGGGGGGCAGCCATGAGCAGTTCTTC. Amino acid sequence: CASSHQGGSHEQFF. Drawing the rest from reference TRBV5-4 and TRBJ2-1, the complete variable domain is ETGVTQSPTHLIKTRGQQVTLRCSSQSGHNTVSWYQQALGQGPQFIFQYYREEENGRGNFPPRFSGLQFPNYSSELNVNALELDDSALYLCASSHQGGSHEQFFGPGTRLTVL.

V usage is TRBV2 and J usage is TRBJ2-7, with D possibly TRBD2 on 6 matching bases. CDR1 SNHLY and CDR2 FYNNEI come from the germline V gene. The CDR3 length is 13 residues. Trimming pared 4 bases from V and 5 bases from J, leaving 12 bases between. DNA for the CDR3: TGTGCCAGCAGTGGGGCGGGGTGGGACGAGCAGTACTTC. Its protein product is CASSGAGWDEQYF.

This clone came up a few times. The chain is built from TRBV6-5 and TRBJ1-2; 12 bases are shared with TRBD1. Trimming took 4 bases from V and 8 from J; bases not matched to a gene: 11. There are 16 residues in the CDR3. Germline CDR1 reads MNHEY; CDR2 reads SVGAGI. This CDR3 reads CASSFAGTGGANGYTF. CDR3 in DNA: TGTGCCAGCAGTTTCGCCGGGACAGGGGGCGCGAACGGCTACACCTTC.

The rearrangement joins TRBV9 to TRBJ1-3; a weak D match, TRBD1 (5 bases). Per germline, CDR1 SGDLS and CDR2 YYNGEE. The CDR3 spans 12 residues. V was trimmed by 4 bases and J by 8 bases, leaving 10 bases between them. In DNA, the CDR3 is TGTGCCAGCAGCTCGGGAGGGGACACCATATATTTT. Translated, it gives CASSSGGDTIYF.

The V call is TRBV6-5, the J call TRBJ1-1; 9 positions match TRBD1. CDR1 MNHEY and CDR2 SVGAGI come from the germline V gene. There are 13 residues in the CDR3. V gave up 3 bases and J gave up 10 bases; unmatched junction bases: 6. This CDR3 is CASSYNRGRRAFF. CDR3 in DNA: TGTGCCAGCAGTTATAACAGGGGGCGCAGAGCTTTCTTT.

The chain is built from TRBV11-2 and TRBJ1-2, with TRBD1 as a possible D gene (5 bases). CDR1 SGHAT and CDR2 FQNNGV come from the germline V gene. With 1 base removed from V and 5 bases from J, the gap between germline ends came to 11 bases. There are 14 residues in the CDR3. CDR3 DNA sequence: TGTGCCAGCAGCTTAGCGGACAAGTTTTATGGCTACACCTTC. As protein: CASSLADKFYGYTF. Complete variable domain (other parts from reference TRBV11-2 and TRBJ1-2): EAGVAQSPRYKIIEKRQSVAFWCNPISGHATLYWYQQILGQGPKLLIQFQNNGVVDDSQLPKDRFSAERLKGVDSTLKIQPAKLEDSAVYLCASSLADKFYGYTFGSGTRLTVV.